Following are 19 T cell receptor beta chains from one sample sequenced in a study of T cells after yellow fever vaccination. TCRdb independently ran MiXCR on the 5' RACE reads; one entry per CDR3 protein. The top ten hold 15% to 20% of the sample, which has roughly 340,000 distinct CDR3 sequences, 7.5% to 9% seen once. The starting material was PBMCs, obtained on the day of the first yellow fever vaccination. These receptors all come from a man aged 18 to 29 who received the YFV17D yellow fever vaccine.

The CDR3 is CASSSKAGTNGELFF. In DNA, the CDR3 is TGTGCCAGCAGTTCCAAGGCAGGGACGAACGGGGAGCTGTTTTTT. The gene calls are TRBV12-3 or TRBV12-4 and TRBJ2-2; D might be TRBD1 or TRBD2, each matching 5 bases. The CDR3 runs to 15 residues. Trimming stripped 4 bases from V and 7 bases from J, with 16 bases between.

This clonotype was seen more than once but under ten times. The CDR3 DNA reads TGCGCCAGCAGCTTGGCCGGAGACAGGGTCGGAGAGCAGTACTTC. This gives the protein CASSLAGDRVGEQYF. The chain links TRBV5-1 to TRBJ2-7; 7 bases agree with TRBD1. Germline lookup yields CDR1 SGHRS and CDR2 YFSETQ. J was trimmed by 7 bases and V by 0 bases; bases with no gene match: 10. The CDR3 length is 15 residues. Variable domain in full (rest from reference TRBV5-1 and TRBJ2-7): KAGVTQTPRYLIKTRGQQVTLSCSPISGHRSVSWYQQTPGQGLQFLFEYFSETQRNKGNFPGRFSGRQFSNSRSEMNVSTLELGDSALYLCASSLAGDRVGEQYFGPGTRLTVT.

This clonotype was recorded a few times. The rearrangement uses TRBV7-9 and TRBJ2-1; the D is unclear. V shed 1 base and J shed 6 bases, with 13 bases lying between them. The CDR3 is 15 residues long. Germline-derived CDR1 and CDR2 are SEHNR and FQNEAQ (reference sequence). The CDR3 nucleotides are TGTGCCAGCAGCTTAGAGGGTCCCCCCCCCAATGAGCAGTTCTTC. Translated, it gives CASSLEGPPPNEQFF.

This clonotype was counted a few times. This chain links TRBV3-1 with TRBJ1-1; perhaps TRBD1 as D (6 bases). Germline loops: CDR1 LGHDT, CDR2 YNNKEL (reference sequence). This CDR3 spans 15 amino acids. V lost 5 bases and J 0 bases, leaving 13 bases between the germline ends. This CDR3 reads CASSGRGSMNTEAFF. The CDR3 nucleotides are TGTGCCAGCAGCGGGAGGGGGAGCATGAACACTGAAGCTTTCTTT.

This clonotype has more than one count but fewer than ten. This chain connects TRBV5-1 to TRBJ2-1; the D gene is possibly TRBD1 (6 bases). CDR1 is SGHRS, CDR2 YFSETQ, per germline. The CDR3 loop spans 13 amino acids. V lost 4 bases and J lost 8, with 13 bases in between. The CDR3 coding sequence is TGCGCCAGCAGCAAAACAGGGTCCGATGAGCAGTTCTTC. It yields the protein CASSKTGSDEQFF. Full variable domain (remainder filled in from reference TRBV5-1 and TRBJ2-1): KAGVTQTPRYLIKTRGQQVTLSCSPISGHRSVSWYQQTPGQGLQFLFEYFSETQRNKGNFPGRFSGRQFSNSRSEMNVSTLELGDSALYLCASSKTGSDEQFFGPGTRLTVL.

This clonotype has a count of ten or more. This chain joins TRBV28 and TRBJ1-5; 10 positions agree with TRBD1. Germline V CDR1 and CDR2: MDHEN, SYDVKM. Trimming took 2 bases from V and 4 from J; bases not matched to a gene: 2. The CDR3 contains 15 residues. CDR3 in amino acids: CASSLRGQGNQPQHF. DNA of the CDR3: TGTGCCAGCAGTTTACGGGGACAGGGGAATCAGCCCCAGCATTTT.

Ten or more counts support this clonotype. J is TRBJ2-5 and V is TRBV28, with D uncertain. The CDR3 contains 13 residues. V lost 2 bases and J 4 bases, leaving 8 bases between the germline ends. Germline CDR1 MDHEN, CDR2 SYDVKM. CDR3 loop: CASSLIRRETQYF. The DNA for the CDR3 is TGTGCCAGCAGTTTAATTCGACGAGAGACCCAGTACTTC.

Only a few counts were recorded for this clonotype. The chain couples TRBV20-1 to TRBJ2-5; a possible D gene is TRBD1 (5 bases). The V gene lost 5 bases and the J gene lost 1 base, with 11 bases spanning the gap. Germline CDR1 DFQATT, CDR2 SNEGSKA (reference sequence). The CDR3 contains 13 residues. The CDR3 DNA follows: TGCAGTGCTTCAAGGGGCGCCCAAGAGACCCAGTACTTC. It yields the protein CSASRGAQETQYF.

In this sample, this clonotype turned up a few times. The CDR3 coding sequence is TGCGCCAGCAGCCAAGCCCTGTTAGGGGGGGGACCGTTGGGAGAGACCCAGTACTTC. Translated: CASSQALLGGGPLGETQYF. J is TRBJ2-5 and V is TRBV4-3; TRBD2 is a possible D gene (7 bases). Trimming shortened V by 1 base and J by 4 bases, and 25 bases separated the two germline ends. In germline, CDR1 is LGHNA, CDR2 YSLEER. The CDR3 covers 19 residues.

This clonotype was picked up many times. CDR3 in amino acids: CATSSSRGGGRDTQYF. The CDR3, as DNA: TGTGCCACCAGCAGTTCCCGTGGGGGAGGAAGAGATACGCAGTATTTT. The V gene is TRBV15, the J gene TRBJ2-3, with D perhaps TRBD2 (6 bases). The CDR3 is made up of 16 amino acids. V was pared by 3 bases and J by 5 bases, with 18 bases between. Germline-derived CDR1 and CDR2 are LNHNV and YYDKDF (reference sequence). The full variable domain, its missing parts supplied by reference TRBV15 and TRBJ2-3, is DAMVIQNPRYQVTQFGKPVTLSCSQTLNHNVMYWYQQKSSQAPKLLFHYYDKDFNNEADTPDNFQSRRPNTSFCFLDIRSPGLGDTAMYLCATSSSRGGGRDTQYFGPGTRLTVL.

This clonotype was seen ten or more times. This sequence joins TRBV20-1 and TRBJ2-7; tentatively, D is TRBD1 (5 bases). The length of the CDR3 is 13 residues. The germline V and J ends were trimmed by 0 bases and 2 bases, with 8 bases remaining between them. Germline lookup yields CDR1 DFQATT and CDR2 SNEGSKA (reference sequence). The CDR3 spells CSARDQGTYEQYV. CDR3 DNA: TGCAGTGCTAGAGATCAGGGCACCTACGAGCAGTACGTC.

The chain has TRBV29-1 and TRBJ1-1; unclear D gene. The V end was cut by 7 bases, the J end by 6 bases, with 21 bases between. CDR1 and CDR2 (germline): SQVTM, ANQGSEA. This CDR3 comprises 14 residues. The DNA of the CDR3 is TGCAGCGGGCGGAGGGTGCCCAACACGGCTGAAGCTTTCTTT. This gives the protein CSGRRVPNTAEAFF.

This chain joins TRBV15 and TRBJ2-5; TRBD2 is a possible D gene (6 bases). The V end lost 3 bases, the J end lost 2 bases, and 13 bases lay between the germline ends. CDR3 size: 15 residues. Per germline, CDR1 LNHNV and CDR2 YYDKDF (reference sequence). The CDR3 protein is CATSSERGRQETQYF. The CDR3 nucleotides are TGTGCCACCAGCAGTGAACGGGGGAGACAAGAGACCCAGTACTTC.

The CDR3 sequence: CASSLDRGTEKLFF. CDR3 DNA: TGTGCCAGCAGCTTGGACAGGGGGACCGAAAAACTGTTTTTT. V and J are TRBV7-6 and TRBJ1-4; 10 bases are shared with TRBD1. The CDR3 loop spans 14 amino acids. V trimming: 3 bases; J trimming: 8 bases; junction bases outside the gene matches: 3. CDR1 is SGHVS and CDR2 is FNYEAQ in the germline V gene. The full variable domain, its missing parts supplied by reference TRBV7-6 and TRBJ1-4, is GAGVSQSPRYKVTKRGQDVALRCDPISGHVSLYWYRQALGQGPEFLTYFNYEAQQDKSGLPNDRFSAERPEGSISTLTIQRTEQRDSAMYRCASSLDRGTEKLFFGSGTQLSVL.

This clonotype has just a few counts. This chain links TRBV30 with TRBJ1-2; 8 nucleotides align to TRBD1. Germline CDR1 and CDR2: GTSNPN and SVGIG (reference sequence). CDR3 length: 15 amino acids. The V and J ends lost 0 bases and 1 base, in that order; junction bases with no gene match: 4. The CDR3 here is CAWSVTGGFNYGYTF. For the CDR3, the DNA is TGTGCCTGGAGTGTAACAGGGGGGTTTAACTATGGCTACACCTTC.

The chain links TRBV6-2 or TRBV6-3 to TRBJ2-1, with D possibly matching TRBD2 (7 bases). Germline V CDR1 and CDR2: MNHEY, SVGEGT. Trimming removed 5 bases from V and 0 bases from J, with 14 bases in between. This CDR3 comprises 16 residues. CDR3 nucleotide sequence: TGTGCCAGCAGTGGGAGGGGGGCCAGCTCCTACAATGAGCAGTTCTTC. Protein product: CASSGRGASSYNEQFF.

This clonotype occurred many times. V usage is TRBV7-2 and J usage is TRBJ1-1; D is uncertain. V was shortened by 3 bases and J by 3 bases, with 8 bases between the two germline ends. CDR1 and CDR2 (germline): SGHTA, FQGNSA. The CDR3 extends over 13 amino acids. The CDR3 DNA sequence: TGTGCCAGCAGCTTTCACTCGGACACTGAAGCTTTCTTT. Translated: CASSFHSDTEAFF.

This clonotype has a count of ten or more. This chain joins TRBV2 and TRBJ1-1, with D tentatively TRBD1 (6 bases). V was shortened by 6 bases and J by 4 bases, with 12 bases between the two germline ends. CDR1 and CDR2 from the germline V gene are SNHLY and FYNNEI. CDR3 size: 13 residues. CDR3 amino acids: CASSRQAGTEAFF. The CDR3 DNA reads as TGTGCCAGCAGCCGACAGGCGGGCACTGAAGCTTTCTTT.

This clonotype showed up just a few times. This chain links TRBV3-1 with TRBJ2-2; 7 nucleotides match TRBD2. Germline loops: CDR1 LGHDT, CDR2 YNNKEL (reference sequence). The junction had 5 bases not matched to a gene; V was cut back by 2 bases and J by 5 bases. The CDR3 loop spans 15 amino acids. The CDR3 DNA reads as TGTGCCAGCAGCCAATCGGGGACTATGACCGGGGAGCTGTTTTTT. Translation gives CASSQSGTMTGELFF.